This T cell receptor beta chain was captured in a study of cytomegalovirus exposure and HLA in healthy donors. Study results and limitations: It was assumed in the presence/absence analyses that sequencing depth was roughly uniform across donors. Productive status was seen about 87% or about 30% of the time for most TCR beta V segments in an earlier analysis. Rare sequences made up most TCRs, while some public TCRs were found in many donors.

In the PCR, 60 Vbeta and 13 Jbeta primers were used. This table comes from immunoSEQ multiplex PCR, and its TCRdb copy is limited to in-frame clones, with some not included. The sample lists 100,000 to 150,000 clones; roughly four fifths were seen once. Unmatched junction bases numbered 0, after V lost 3 bases and J lost 4 bases. The CDR3 sequence is 13 residues long. The germline V gene has CDR1 SGHTA and CDR2 FQGNSA. Points on this clone: Antigen specificity is unknown.

The TCR sequence derives from a woman aged 40 to 49 in good health and CMV-seropositive. The chain recombines TRBV7-2 with TRBJ1-2, with 9 bases lining up with TRBD1. Sequences were obtained from PBMCs. CDR3 region: CASSLGQGYGYTF. The DNA for the CDR3 is TGTGCCAGCAGCTTGGGACAGGGCTATGGCTACACCTTC. The full variable domain, with the rest looked up from reference TRBV7-2 and TRBJ1-2, is GAGVSQSPSNKVTEKGKDVELRCDPISGHTALYWYRQSLGQGLEFLIYFQGNSAPDKSGLPSDRFSAERTGGSVSTLTIQRTQQEDSAVYLCASSLGQGYGYTFGSGTRLTVV.